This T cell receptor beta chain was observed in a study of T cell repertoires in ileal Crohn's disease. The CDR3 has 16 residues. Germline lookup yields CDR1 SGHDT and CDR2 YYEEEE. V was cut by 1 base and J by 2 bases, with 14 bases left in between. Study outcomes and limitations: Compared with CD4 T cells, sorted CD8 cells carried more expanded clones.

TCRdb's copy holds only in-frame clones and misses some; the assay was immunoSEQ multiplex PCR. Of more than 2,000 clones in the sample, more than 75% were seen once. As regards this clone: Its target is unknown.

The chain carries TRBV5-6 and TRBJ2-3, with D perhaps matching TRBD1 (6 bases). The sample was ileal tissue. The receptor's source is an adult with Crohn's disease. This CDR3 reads CASSLYLGTLTDTQYF. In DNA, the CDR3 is TGTGCCAGCAGCTTGTATCTGGGGACACTCACAGATACGCAGTATTTT.